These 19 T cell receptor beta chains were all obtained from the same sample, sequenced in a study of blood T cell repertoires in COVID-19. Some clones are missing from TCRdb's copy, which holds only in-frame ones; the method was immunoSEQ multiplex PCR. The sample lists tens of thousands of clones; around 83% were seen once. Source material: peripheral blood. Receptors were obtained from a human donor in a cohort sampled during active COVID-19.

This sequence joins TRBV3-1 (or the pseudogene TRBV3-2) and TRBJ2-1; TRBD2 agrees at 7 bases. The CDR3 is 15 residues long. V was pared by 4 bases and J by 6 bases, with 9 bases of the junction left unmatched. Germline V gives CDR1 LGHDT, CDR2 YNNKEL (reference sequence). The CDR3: CASSRPGGGINEQFF. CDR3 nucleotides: TGTGCCAGCAGCCGGCCGGGCGGGGGTATCAATGAGCAGTTCTTC.

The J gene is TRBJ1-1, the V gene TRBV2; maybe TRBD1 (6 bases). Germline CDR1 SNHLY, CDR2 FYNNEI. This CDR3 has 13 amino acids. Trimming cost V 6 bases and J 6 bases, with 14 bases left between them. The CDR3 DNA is TGTGCCAGCAGGGACCTTTGGACAGCTGAAGCTTTCTTT. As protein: CASRDLWTAEAFF.

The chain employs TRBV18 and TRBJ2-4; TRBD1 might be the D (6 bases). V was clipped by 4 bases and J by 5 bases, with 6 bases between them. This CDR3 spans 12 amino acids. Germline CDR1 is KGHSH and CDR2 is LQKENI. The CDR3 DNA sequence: TGTGCCAGCTCACAGGGGGAAAACATTCAGTACTTC. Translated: CASSQGENIQYF.

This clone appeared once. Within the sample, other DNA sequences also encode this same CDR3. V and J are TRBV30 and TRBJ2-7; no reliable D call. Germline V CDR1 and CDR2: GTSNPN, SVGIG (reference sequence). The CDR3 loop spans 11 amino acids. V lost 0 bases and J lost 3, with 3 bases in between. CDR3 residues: CAWSVSYEQYF. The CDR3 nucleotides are TGTGCCTGGAGTGTTAGCTACGAGCAGTACTTC.

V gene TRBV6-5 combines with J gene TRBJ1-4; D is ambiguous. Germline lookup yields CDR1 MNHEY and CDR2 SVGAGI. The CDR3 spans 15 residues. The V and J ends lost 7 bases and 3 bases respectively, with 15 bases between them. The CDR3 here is CASMVAGAANEKLFF. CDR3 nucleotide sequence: TGTGCCAGCATGGTCGCGGGCGCGGCTAATGAAAAACTGTTTTTT.

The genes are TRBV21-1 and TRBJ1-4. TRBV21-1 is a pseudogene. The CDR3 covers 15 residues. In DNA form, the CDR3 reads TGTGCCAGCAGCTTAGGAGGGCAAGATAATGAAAAACTGTTTTTT. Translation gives CASSLGGQDNEKLFF.

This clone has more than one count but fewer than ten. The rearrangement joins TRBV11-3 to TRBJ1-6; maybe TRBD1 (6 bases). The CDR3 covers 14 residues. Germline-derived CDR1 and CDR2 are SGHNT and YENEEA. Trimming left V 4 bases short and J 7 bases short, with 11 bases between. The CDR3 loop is CASSSGQPNSPLHF. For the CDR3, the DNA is TGTGCCAGCAGCTCAGGACAGCCAAATTCACCCCTCCACTTT.

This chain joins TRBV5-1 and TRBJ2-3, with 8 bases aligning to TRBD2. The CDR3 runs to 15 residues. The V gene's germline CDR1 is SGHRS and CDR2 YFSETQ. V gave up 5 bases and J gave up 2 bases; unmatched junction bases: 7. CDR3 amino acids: CASRTSGDNTDTQYF. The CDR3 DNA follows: TGCGCCAGCAGAACTAGCGGAGATAACACAGATACGCAGTATTTT.

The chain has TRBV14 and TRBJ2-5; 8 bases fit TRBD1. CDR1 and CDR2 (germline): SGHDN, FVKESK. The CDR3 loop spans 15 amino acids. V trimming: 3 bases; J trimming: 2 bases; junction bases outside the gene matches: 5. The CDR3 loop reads CASSHRTGTQETQYF. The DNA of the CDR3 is TGTGCCAGCAGCCACCGGACAGGGACACAAGAGACCCAGTACTTC. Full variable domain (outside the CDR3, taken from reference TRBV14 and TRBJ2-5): EAGVTQFPSHSVIEKGQTVTLRCDPISGHDNLYWYRRVMGKEIKFLLHFVKESKQDESGMPNNRFLAERTGGTYSTLKVQPAELEDSGVYFCASSHRTGTQETQYFGPGTRLLVL.

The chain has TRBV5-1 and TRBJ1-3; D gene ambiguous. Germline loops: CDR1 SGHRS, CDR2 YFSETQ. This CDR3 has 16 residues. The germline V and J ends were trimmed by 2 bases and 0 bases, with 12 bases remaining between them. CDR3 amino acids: CASSFGGAHSGNTIYF. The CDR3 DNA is TGCGCCAGCAGCTTTGGTGGAGCCCACTCTGGAAACACCATATATTTT.

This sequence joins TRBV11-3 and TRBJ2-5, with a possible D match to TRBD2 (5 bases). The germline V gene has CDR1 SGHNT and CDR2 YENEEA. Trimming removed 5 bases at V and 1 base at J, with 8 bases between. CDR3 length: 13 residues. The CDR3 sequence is CASSRGPQETQYF. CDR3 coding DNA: TGTGCCAGCAGCCGAGGGCCCCAAGAGACCCAGTACTTC.

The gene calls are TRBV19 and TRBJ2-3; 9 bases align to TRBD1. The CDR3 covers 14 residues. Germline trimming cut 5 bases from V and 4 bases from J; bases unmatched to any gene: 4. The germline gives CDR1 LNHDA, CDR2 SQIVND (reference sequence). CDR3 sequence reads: CASSYGTGPDTQYF. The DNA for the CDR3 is TGTGCCAGTAGTTATGGGACAGGGCCAGATACGCAGTATTTT.

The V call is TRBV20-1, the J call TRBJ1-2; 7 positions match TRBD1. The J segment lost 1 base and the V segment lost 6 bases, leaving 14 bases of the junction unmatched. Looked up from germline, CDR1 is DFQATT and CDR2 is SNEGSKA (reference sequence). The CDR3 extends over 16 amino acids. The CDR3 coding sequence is TGCAGTGCCAGTGGGGGCACAGGGGACTTTAACTATGGCTACACCTTC. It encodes CSASGGTGDFNYGYTF.

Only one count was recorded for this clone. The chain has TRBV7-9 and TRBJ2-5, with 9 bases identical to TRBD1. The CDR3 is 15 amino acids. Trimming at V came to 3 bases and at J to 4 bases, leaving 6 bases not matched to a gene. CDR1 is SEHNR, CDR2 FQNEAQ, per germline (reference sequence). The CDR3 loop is CASSFGTGLGETQYF. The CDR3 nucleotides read TGTGCCAGCAGCTTCGGGACAGGGTTGGGAGAGACCCAGTACTTC.

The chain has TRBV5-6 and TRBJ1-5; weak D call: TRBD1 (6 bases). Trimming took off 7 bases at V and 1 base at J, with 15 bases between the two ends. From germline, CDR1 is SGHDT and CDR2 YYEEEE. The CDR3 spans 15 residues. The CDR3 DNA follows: TGTGCCAGCCAACAGGGACCTACAAGCAATCAGCCCCAGCATTTT. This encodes CASQQGPTSNQPQHF.

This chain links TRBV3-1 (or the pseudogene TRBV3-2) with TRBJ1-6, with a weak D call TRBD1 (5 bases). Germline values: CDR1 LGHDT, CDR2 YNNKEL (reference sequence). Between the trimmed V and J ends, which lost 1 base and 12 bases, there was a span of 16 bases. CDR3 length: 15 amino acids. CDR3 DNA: TGTGCCAGCAGCCAAGTCCCGAACGTCGACAGACCCCTCCACTTT. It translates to CASSQVPNVDRPLHF.

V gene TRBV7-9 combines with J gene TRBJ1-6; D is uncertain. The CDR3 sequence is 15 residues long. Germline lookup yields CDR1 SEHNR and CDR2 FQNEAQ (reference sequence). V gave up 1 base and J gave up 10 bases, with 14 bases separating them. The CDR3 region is CASSLEAIGESPLHF. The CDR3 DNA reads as TGTGCCAGCAGCTTAGAGGCCATCGGGGAATCACCCCTCCACTTT.

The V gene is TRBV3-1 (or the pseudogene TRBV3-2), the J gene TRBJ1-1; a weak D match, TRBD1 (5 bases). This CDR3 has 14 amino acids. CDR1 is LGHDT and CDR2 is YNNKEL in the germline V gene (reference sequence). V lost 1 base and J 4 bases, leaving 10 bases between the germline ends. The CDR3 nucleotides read TGTGCCAGCAGCCAAGGGGGGGGTAGCACTGAAGCTTTCTTT. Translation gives CASSQGGGSTEAFF.

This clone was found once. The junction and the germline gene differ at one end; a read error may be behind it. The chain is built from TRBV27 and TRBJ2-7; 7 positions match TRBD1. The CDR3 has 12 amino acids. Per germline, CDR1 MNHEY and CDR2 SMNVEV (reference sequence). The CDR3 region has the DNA TGTGCCAGCACCCCCGGGACAGACTTCCTGAACTTC. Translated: CASTPGTDFLNF.